These T cell receptor beta chains were read from a single sample in a study of control samples from healthy donors and cancer patients. The assay was immunoSEQ multiplex PCR, and TCRdb's table has in-frame clones only and misses some. The sample gives fewer than 120,000 clones, 85% to 90% of which show up once; around 3.5% is in the top ten. Sequencing was done on a sample of PBMCs. The source is a woman in her fifties or sixties with lung cancer. Each CDR3 is given with its conserved first and last residue. Each record gives: V gene, clone size, D gene, J gene, CDR3 protein, CDR3 DNA. A D gene is named only where the DNA matches it firmly. For some rows the clone size is stated as once, few or many, or as a class when expanded; others skip it.

v_gene: TRBV6-1; abundance: -; d_gene: -; j_gene: TRBJ1-2; CDR3aa: CASSVRMILTPGPLNYGYTF; CDR3nt: TGTGCCAGCAGTGTAAGGATGATCTTGACACCCGGTCCACTAAACTATGGCTACACCTTC
v_gene: TRBV3-1/TRBV3-2; abundance: once; d_gene: -; j_gene: TRBJ1-3; CDR3aa: CASSQAGNTIYF; CDR3nt: TGTGCCAGCAGCCAAGCCGGAAACACCATATATTTT
v_gene: TRBV2; abundance: -; d_gene: -; j_gene: TRBJ2-5; CDR3aa: CASRPGGEETQYF; CDR3nt: TGTGCCAGCAGACCGGGGGGCGAAGAGACCCAGTACTTC
v_gene: TRBV18; abundance: -; d_gene: -; j_gene: TRBJ2-1; CDR3aa: CASSLSNEQFF; CDR3nt: TGTGCCAGCTCACTCAGCAATGAGCAGTTCTTC
v_gene: TRBV10-3; abundance: -; d_gene: TRBD1; j_gene: TRBJ1-1; CDR3aa: CAIKGGGTEAFF; CDR3nt: TGTGCCATCAAAGGGGGCGGCACTGAAGCTTTCTTT
v_gene: TRBV19; abundance: -; d_gene: -; j_gene: TRBJ2-7; CDR3aa: CASSTSGTTNEQYF; CDR3nt: TGTGCCAGTAGTACCTCCGGGACCACAAACGAGCAGTACTTC
v_gene: TRBV3-1/TRBV3-2; abundance: -; d_gene: TRBD2; j_gene: TRBJ2-3; CDR3aa: CASSSSGGNTQYF; CDR3nt: TGTGCCAGCAGTTCCAGCGGGGGCAATACGCAGTATTTT
v_gene: TRBV27; abundance: -; d_gene: -; j_gene: TRBJ1-1; CDR3aa: CASRPSGVYTEAFF; CDR3nt: TGTGCCAGCAGACCTTCAGGGGTCTACACTGAAGCTTTCTTT
v_gene: TRBV7-3; abundance: few; d_gene: -; j_gene: TRBJ1-5; CDR3aa: CASSLGRNQPQHF; CDR3nt: TGTGCCAGCAGCTTAGGGCGCAATCAGCCCCAGCATTTT
v_gene: TRBV5-1; abundance: once; d_gene: TRBD2; j_gene: TRBJ2-1; CDR3aa: CASSLSSAGGTNEQFF; CDR3nt: TGCGCCAGCAGCTTGAGTAGTGCGGGAGGAACGAATGAGCAGTTCTTC
v_gene: TRBV9; abundance: -; d_gene: -; j_gene: TRBJ1-6; CDR3aa: CASSLLDSYNSPLHF; CDR3nt: TGTGCCAGCAGCCTCCTCGACAGCTATAATTCACCCCTCCACTTT
v_gene: TRBV7-3; abundance: -; d_gene: -; j_gene: TRBJ2-2; CDR3aa: CASSVQGNTGELFF; CDR3nt: TGTGCCAGCAGCGTACAGGGGAACACCGGGGAGCTGTTTTTT
v_gene: TRBV5-1; abundance: -; d_gene: TRBD1; j_gene: TRBJ1-4; CDR3aa: CASSLGQGPRTGNEKLFF; CDR3nt: TGCGCCAGCAGCTTGGGACAGGGTCCAAGGACGGGTAATGAAAAACTGTTTTTT
v_gene: TRBV3-1/TRBV3-2; abundance: -; d_gene: TRBD2; j_gene: TRBJ2-5; CDR3aa: CASSQGGGASETQYF; CDR3nt: TGTGCCAGCAGCCAAGGCGGGGGGGCAAGTGAGACCCAGTACTTC
v_gene: TRBV12-3/TRBV12-4; abundance: -; d_gene: -; j_gene: TRBJ1-1; CDR3aa: CASTPGGHHEAFF; CDR3nt: TGTGCCAGCACCCCGGGAGGTCACCATGAAGCTTTCTTT
v_gene: TRBV5-4; abundance: -; d_gene: TRBD2; j_gene: TRBJ2-1; CDR3aa: CASSLALAGTYNEQFF; CDR3nt: TGTGCCAGCAGCTTGGCACTAGCGGGGACCTACAATGAGCAGTTCTTC
v_gene: TRBV19; abundance: -; d_gene: -; j_gene: TRBJ2-7; CDR3aa: CASSPGIATYEQYF; CDR3nt: TGTGCCAGTAGTCCCGGGATAGCTACCTACGAGCAGTACTTC
v_gene: TRBV6-1; abundance: -; d_gene: TRBD1; j_gene: TRBJ2-7; CDR3aa: CASSEPGTGTYEQYF; CDR3nt: TGTGCCAGCAGTGAACCCGGGACAGGGACCTACGAGCAGTACTTC
v_gene: TRBV2; abundance: -; d_gene: -; j_gene: TRBJ1-1; CDR3aa: CASSDGRGWTEAFF; CDR3nt: TGTGCCAGCAGTGATGGGAGGGGCTGGACTGAAGCTTTCTTT
v_gene: TRBV9; abundance: once; d_gene: -; j_gene: TRBJ1-2; CDR3aa: CASSLGQSNYGYTF; CDR3nt: TGTGCCAGCAGCCTTGGACAGTCTAACTATGGCTACACCTTC
v_gene: TRBV5-1; abundance: few; d_gene: TRBD2; j_gene: TRBJ2-3; CDR3aa: CASSQTSGRADTQYF; CDR3nt: TGCGCCAGCAGCCAGACTAGCGGGAGAGCAGATACGCAGTATTTT
v_gene: TRBV3-1/TRBV3-2; abundance: few; d_gene: -; j_gene: TRBJ1-4; CDR3aa: CASSQVAAREKLFF; CDR3nt: TGTGCCAGCAGCCAAGTGGCGGCCCGAGAAAAACTGTTTTTT